This is a list of T cell receptor beta chains from one sample in a study of blood T cell repertoires in COVID-19. Using immunoSEQ multiplex PCR, the repertoire was profiled, and TCRdb retains in-frame clones only, with some absent. Of around 200,000 clones in the sample, about 86% were seen once. Sample: peripheral blood. These receptors originate from a woman of 80 years or more in a cohort sampled during active or convalescent COVID-19. Each CDR3 is given with its conserved first and last residue. Each record gives: J gene, clone size, D gene, V gene, CDR3 protein, CDR3 DNA. The D gene is left open where the match is weak. The size of a clone is reported for some rows only, either as once, few or many, or as a class for expanded clones.

TRBJ1-1	once	NA	TRBV27	CASRGAGDTEAFF	TGTGCCAGCAGGGGTGCAGGGGACACTGAAGCTTTCTTT
TRBJ1-3	NA	NA	TRBV3-1/TRBV3-2	CASSHPTGSGNTIYF	TGTGCCAGCAGCCACCCTACAGGGTCCGGAAACACCATATATTTT
TRBJ2-2	once	NA	TRBV11-3	CASSFGGLNTGELFF	TGTGCCAGCAGTTTCGGCGGATTAAACACCGGGGAGCTGTTTTTT
TRBJ2-2	NA	TRBD2	TRBV30	CAWSVRLAGADGELFF	TGTGCCTGGAGTGTGAGACTAGCGGGGGCCGACGGGGAGCTGTTTTTT
TRBJ2-5	NA	TRBD2	TRBV5-4	CASSFRLAGEETQYF	TGTGCCAGCAGCTTTAGACTAGCGGGGGAAGAGACCCAGTACTTC
TRBJ1-2	NA	NA	TRBV6-5	CASSYGSPGDGYTF	TGTGCCAGCAGTTACGGTTCCCCAGGGGACGGCTACACCTTC
TRBJ1-2	NA	TRBD1	TRBV18	CASSPQGAEGYTF	TGTGCCAGCTCCCCTCAGGGGGCAGAGGGCTACACCTTC
TRBJ2-1	once	NA	TRBV21-1	CASSELAVRDEQFF	TGTGCCAGCAGCGAACTAGCGGTCCGTGATGAGCAGTTCTTC
TRBJ1-2	NA	NA	TRBV20-1	CSASNRAIGYTF	TGCAGTGCTAGTAACAGGGCTATAGGCTACACCTTC
TRBJ2-7	NA	NA	TRBV30	CACLLQGGGYEQYF	TGTGCCTGCCTATTACAGGGAGGGGGCTACGAGCAGTACTTC
TRBJ1-2	NA	NA	TRBV13	CASSLAGDGYTF	TGTGCCAGCAGCTTGGCAGGCGATGGCTACACCTTC
TRBJ1-4	NA	NA	TRBV6-5	CASSQFRGIGLFF	TGTGCCAGCAGTCAGTTCAGGGGAATAGGGCTGTTTTTT
TRBJ1-1	NA	NA	TRBV29-1	CSSLYAANTEAFF	TGCAGCTCTCTATACGCGGCGAACACTGAAGCTTTCTTT
TRBJ1-4	NA	NA	TRBV7-9	CASSLAGRENEKLFF	TGTGCCAGCAGCTTAGCGGGGAGGGAAAATGAAAAACTGTTTTTT
TRBJ1-1	NA	NA	TRBV7-9	CASSSWGGDTEAFF	TGTGCCAGCAGCTCCTGGGGAGGGGACACTGAAGCTTTCTTT
TRBJ2-5	NA	TRBD1	TRBV6-2/TRBV6-3	CASSPQGTIFQETQYF	TGTGCCAGCAGCCCACAGGGGACCATTTTTCAAGAGACCCAGTACTTC
TRBJ2-2	NA	TRBD2	TRBV7-8	CASIGGGGPNTGELFF	TGTGCCAGCATCGGTGGCGGGGGGCCGAACACCGGGGAGCTGTTTTTT
TRBJ2-1	few	TRBD2	TRBV28	CATLLGGGQRDEQFF	TGTGCCACTCTCCTGGGCGGGGGGCAGCGGGATGAGCAGTTCTTC
TRBJ1-1	once	NA	TRBV2	CASSEFRDTEAFF	TGTGCCAGCAGTGAATTTCGGGACACTGAAGCTTTCTTT
TRBJ1-2	NA	NA	TRBV7-2	CASSLGTTGNYGYTF	TGTGCCAGCAGCTTAGGCACTACAGGGAACTATGGCTACACCTTC
TRBJ2-5	NA	NA	TRBV14	CASSQVPGGQTQYF	TGTGCCAGCAGCCAAGTCCCCGGGGGACAGACCCAGTACTTC
TRBJ2-3	once	TRBD2	TRBV19	CASSGTSGDLFGTQYF	TGTGCCAGTAGCGGGACTAGCGGGGATTTGTTTGGTACGCAGTATTTT
TRBJ2-1	NA	TRBD2	TRBV3-1/TRBV3-2	CASSPLGGRNEQFF	TGTGCCAGCAGCCCCCTCGGGGGGAGGAATGAGCAGTTCTTC
TRBJ1-6	NA	TRBD1	TRBV12-3/TRBV12-4	CASTRDRGSPLHF	TGTGCCAGCACTCGGGACAGGGGTTCACCCCTCCACTTT
TRBJ1-1	NA	NA	TRBV28	CASSLSGGTEAFF	TGTGCCAGCAGTTTATCGGGAGGCACTGAAGCTTTCTTT
TRBJ1-2	once	TRBD1	TRBV4-3	CASSPSGTGNYGYTF	TGCGCCAGCAGCCCCTCCGGGACAGGGAACTATGGCTACACCTTC
TRBJ2-5	NA	TRBD1	TRBV2	CASSPPGTGDETQYF	TGTGCCAGCAGTCCTCCCGGGACAGGGGACGAGACCCAGTACTTC
TRBJ2-1	NA	TRBD2	TRBV2	CAGLGLAGHNEQFF	TGTGCCGGCCTAGGACTAGCGGGCCACAATGAGCAGTTCTTC
TRBJ1-4	NA	TRBD1	TRBV7-9	CASSTAGGGEKLFF	TGTGCCAGCAGCACGGCAGGGGGCGGGGAAAAACTGTTTTTT
TRBJ2-3	few	NA	TRBV7-9	CATGQITDTQYF	TGTGCCACAGGACAGATAACAGATACGCAGTATTTT
TRBJ1-2	NA	NA	TRBV19	CASSIEHRKGYGYTF	TGTGCCAGTAGTATAGAACACAGAAAAGGCTATGGCTACACCTTC
TRBJ2-3	once	NA	TRBV18	CASSDGVGVTDTQYF	TGTGCCAGCTCCGATGGGGTCGGGGTTACAGATACGCAGTATTTT
TRBJ2-1	NA	TRBD2	TRBV5-6	CASSQVGGSYNEQFF	TGTGCCAGCAGCCAAGTGGGGGGGTCTTACAATGAGCAGTTCTTC
TRBJ2-5	once	TRBD1	TRBV18	CASTGQGAETQYF	TGTGCCAGCACGGGACAGGGGGCAGAGACCCAGTACTTC
TRBJ2-7	NA	TRBD2	TRBV3-1/TRBV3-2	CASSLTSGGSYEQYF	TGTGCCAGCAGCCTAACTAGCGGGGGGTCCTACGAGCAGTACTTC
TRBJ1-6	few	NA	TRBV4-3	CASSQDQSPLHF	TGCGCCAGCAGCCAAGATCAATCACCCCTCCACTTT
TRBJ2-4	few	NA	TRBV6-5	CASKRRGIQYF	TGTGCCAGCAAAAGACGGGGGATTCAGTACTTC
TRBJ2-7	NA	TRBD1	TRBV9	CASSGGQATFSYEQYF	TGTGCCAGCAGCGGGGGACAGGCAACCTTCTCCTACGAGCAGTACTTC
TRBJ1-6	once	NA	TRBV6-2/TRBV6-3	CASSSLSSYNSPLHF	TGTGCCAGCAGTTCGCTGAGCTCCTATAATTCACCCCTCCACTTT
TRBJ1-1	NA	TRBD1	TRBV27	CASTPGQGTTEAFF	TGTGCCAGCACCCCTGGACAGGGGACGACTGAAGCTTTCTTT
TRBJ1-6	NA	NA	TRBV27	CASSRQAYRGSYNSPLHF	TGTGCCAGCAGTCGGCAGGCGTACCGTGGCTCCTATAATTCACCCCTCCACTTT
TRBJ1-5	NA	NA	TRBV4-1	CASSQIIRPRDRQPQHF	TGCGCCAGCAGCCAAATCATCAGACCCAGGGATCGGCAGCCCCAGCATTTT
TRBJ2-1	few	TRBD2	TRBV24-1	CATSDVSGRTYNEQFF	TGTGCCACCAGTGATGTTAGCGGGAGAACCTACAATGAGCAGTTCTTC
TRBJ1-6	NA	TRBD1	TRBV18	CASSLQVQGDSPLHF	TGTGCCAGCTCACTTCAGGTCCAGGGGGATTCACCCCTCCACTTT
TRBJ2-3	NA	TRBD1	TRBV24-1	CATSDPRDRATDTQYF	TGTGCCACCAGTGATCCCCGGGACAGGGCGACAGATACGCAGTATTTT